This T cell receptor (beta chain) was captured in a study of blood T cell repertoires in COVID-19. Study as a whole: Whether acute or convalescent, the COVID-19 samples came from the United States, Italy and Spain. Sources were T cells, B-cell-depleted T cells, or PBMCs; the material itself was cDNA or gDNA.

The CDR3 consists of 18 residues. CDR1 and CDR2 (germline): SGHNT, YYREEE (reference sequence). Trimming at V came to 1 base and at J to 2 bases, leaving 7 bases not matched to a gene. This clone was observed a single time. As processed by the authors: Reference gene primer amplification gave nucleated cell count estimates. Clones were read by immunoSEQ multiplex PCR, and TCRdb kept only the in-frame ones, dropping some. Clonal size and the V and J genes are those of that table, whereas D and trimming came from the DNA. The data contain some 130,000 clones, nearly 85% of them singletons. Sequencing used peripheral blood. The chain couples TRBV5-4 to TRBJ2-4; 12 bases match TRBD1. The origin of this receptor is a human donor in a cohort sampled during active COVID-19. DNA of the CDR3: TGTGCCAGCAGCTTGCAGGGACAGGGGGCCTGGACCAAAAACATTCAGTACTTC. Translated, it gives CASSLQGQGAWTKNIQYF.